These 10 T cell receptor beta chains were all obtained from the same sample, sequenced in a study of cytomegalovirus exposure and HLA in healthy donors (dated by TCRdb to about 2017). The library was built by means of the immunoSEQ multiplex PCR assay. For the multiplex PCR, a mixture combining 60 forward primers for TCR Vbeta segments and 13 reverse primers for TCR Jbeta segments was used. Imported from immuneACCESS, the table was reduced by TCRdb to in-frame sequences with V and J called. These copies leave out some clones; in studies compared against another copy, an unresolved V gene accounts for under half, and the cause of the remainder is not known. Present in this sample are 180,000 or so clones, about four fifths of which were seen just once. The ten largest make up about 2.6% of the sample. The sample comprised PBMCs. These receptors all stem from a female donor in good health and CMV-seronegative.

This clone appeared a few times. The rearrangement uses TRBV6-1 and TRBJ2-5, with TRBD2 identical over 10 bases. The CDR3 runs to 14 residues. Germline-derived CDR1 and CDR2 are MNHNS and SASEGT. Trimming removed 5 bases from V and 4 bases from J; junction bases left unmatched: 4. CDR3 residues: CASSSGGEIETQYF. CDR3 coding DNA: TGTGCCAGCAGTAGCGGGGGGGAGATAGAGACCCAGTACTTC.

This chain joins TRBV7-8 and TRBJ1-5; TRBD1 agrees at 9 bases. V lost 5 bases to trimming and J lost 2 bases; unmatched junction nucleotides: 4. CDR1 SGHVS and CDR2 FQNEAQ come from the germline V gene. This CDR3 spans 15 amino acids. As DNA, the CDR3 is TGTGCCAGCAGCATGTACAGGGGGCGCAATCAGCCCCAGCATTTT. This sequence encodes CASSMYRGRNQPQHF.

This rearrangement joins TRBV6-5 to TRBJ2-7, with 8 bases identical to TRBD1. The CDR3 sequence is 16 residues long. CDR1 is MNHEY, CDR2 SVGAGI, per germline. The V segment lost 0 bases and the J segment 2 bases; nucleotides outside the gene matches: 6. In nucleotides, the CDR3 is TGTGCCAGCAGTTACTCGGTGGGACAGGCAACCTACGAGCAGTACTTC. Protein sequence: CASSYSVGQATYEQYF.

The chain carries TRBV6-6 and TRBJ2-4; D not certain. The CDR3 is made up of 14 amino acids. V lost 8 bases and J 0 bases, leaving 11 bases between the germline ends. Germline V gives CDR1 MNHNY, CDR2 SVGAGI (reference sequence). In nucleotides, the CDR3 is TGTGCCAGCGGCGACGGGTTAGCCAAAAACATTCAGTACTTC. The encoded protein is CASGDGLAKNIQYF.

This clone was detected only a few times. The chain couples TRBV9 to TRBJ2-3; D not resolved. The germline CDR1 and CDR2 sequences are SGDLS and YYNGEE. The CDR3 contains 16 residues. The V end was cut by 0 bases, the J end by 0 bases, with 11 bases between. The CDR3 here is CASSVAPGSSTDTQYF. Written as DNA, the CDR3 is TGTGCCAGCAGCGTAGCACCGGGTTCAAGCACAGATACGCAGTATTTT.

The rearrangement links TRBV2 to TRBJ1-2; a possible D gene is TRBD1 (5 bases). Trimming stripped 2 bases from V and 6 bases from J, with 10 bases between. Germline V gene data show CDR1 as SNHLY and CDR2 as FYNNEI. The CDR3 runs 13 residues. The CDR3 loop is CASSESQGNGYTF. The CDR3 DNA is TGTGCCAGCAGTGAAAGTCAGGGTAATGGCTACACCTTC.

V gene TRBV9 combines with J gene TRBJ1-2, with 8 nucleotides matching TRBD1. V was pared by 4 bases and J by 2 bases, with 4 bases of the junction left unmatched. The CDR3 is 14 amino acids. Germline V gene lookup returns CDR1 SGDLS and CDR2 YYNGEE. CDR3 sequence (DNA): TGTGCCAGCAGCAGACAGGGGACGAACTATGGCTACACCTTC. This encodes CASSRQGTNYGYTF. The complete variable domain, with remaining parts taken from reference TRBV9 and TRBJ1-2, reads DSGVTQTPKHLITATGQRVTLRCSPRSGDLSVYWYQQSLDQGLQFLIQYYNGEERAKGNILERFSAQQFPDLHSELNLSSLELGDSALYFCASSRQGTNYGYTFGSGTRLTVV.

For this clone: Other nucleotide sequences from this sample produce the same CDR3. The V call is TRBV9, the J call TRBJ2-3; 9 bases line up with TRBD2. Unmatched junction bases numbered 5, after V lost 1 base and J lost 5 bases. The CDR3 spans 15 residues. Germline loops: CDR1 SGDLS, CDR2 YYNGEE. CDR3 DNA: TGTGCCAGCAGCGTATGGCGGGGGGGTGGAGATACGCAGTATTTT. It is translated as CASSVWRGGGDTQYF.

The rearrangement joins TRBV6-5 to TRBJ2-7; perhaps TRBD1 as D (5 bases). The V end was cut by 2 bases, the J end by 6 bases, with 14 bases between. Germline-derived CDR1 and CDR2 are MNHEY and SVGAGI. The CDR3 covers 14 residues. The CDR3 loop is CASSYRGVLTEQYF. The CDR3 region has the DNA TGTGCCAGCAGTTACAGGGGTGTGTTGACCGAGCAGTACTTC.

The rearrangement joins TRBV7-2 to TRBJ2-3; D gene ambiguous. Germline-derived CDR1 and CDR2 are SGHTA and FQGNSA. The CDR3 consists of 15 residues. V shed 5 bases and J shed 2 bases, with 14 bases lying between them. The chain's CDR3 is CASSKDWSPTDTQYF. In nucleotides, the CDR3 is TGTGCCAGCAGCAAAGACTGGTCACCCACAGATACGCAGTATTTT.